This T cell receptor (beta chain) was captured in a study of post-analysis software for immune sequencing data. Study in general: The disease courses covered relapsing-remitting, secondary progressive and progressive-relapsing multiple sclerosis.

TCR beta libraries were prepared from cDNA with unique molecular identifiers. One entry per CDR3 protein results from TCRdb running MiXCR on the PCR reads. Of 750,000 to 900,000 distinct CDR3 sequences listed, about half were seen once; the top ten hold roughly 5%. This clonotype was counted a few times. Antigen: not known. This CDR3 spans 14 amino acids. Findings of the study overall: Same-batch preparations were strongly co-clustered by F measure. Comparison with controls showed significantly lower normalized Chao1 diversity in multiple sclerosis patients. The five TRBV segments detected at higher frequency in patients than in controls included TRBV5-6, TRBV5-1 and TRBV20-1.

The chain combines TRBV12-3 or TRBV12-4 with TRBJ2-7; unclear D gene. Matching the DNA end better, TRBJ2-5 makes the J call doubtful. The sequenced material came from blood. The receptor comes from a girl aged 5-17 years with multiple sclerosis. CDR3 bases: TGTGCCAGCAGTTTCAACAGTGCGGACGAGACCCAGTACTTC. Amino acid sequence: CASSFNSADETQYF.